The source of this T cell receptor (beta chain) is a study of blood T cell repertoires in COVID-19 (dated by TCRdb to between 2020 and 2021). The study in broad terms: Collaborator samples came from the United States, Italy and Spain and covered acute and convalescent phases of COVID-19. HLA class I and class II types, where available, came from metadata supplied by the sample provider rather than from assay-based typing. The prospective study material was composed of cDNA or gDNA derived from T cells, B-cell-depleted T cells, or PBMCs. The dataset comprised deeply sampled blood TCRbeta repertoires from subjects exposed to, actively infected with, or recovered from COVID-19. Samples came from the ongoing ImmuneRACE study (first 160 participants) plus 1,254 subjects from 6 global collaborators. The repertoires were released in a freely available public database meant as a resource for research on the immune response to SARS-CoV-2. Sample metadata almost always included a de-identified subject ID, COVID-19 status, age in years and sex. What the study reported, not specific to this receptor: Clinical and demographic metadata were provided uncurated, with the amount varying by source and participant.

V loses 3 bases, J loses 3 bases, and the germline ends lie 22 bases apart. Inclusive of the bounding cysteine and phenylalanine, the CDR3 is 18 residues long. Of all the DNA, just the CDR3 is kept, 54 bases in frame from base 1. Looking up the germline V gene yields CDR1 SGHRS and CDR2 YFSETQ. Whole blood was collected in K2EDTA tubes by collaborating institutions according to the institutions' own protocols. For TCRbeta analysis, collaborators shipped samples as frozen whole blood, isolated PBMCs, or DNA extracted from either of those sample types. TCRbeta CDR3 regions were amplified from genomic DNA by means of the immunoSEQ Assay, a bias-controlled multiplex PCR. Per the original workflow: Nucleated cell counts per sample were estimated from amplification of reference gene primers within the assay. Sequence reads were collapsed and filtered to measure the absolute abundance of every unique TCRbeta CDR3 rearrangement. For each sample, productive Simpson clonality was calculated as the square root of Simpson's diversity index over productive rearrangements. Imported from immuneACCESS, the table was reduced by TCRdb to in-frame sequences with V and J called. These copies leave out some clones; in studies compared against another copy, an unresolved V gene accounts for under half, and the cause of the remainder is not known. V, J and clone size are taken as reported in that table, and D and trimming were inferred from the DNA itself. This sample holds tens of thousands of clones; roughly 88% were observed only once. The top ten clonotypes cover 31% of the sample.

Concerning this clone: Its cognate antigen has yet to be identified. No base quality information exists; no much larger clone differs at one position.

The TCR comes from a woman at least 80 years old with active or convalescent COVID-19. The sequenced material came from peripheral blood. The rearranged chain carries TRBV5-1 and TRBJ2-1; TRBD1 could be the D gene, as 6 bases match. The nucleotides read TGCGCCAGCAGCTCTTCTTCCCGGGACACGCAATTCTACAATGAGCAGTTCTTC. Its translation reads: CASSSSSRDTQFYNEQFF.